Listed below are T cell receptor beta chains from one sample, sequenced in a study of cytomegalovirus exposure and HLA in healthy donors. Assay: immunoSEQ multiplex PCR; the TCRdb copy retains only in-frame clones and omits some. The sample yields under 250,000 clones, 80% to 85% seen once. Sequenced: PBMCs. The receptors shown here come from a woman aged 60-70 years in good health and CMV-seropositive. CDR3s include the opening cysteine and the closing phenylalanine or tryptophan. A D gene is named only where the DNA matches it firmly. Clone size appears in some rows only: once, few, many, or a class for an expanded clone.

v_gene	j_gene	d_gene	abundance	CDR3aa	CDR3nt
TRBV5-8	TRBJ1-1	NA	NA	CASSLASGLGEAFF	TGTGCCAGCAGCTTGGCGTCAGGCCTTGGCGAAGCTTTCTTT
TRBV19	TRBJ1-1	NA	NA	CASRPRGTEAFF	TGTGCCAGTAGACCCAGGGGAACTGAAGCTTTCTTT
TRBV6-1	TRBJ1-4	TRBD1	NA	CASNMEAGGRKLFF	TGTGCCAGCAATATGGAGGCAGGGGGGCGAAAACTGTTTTTT
TRBV7-3	TRBJ2-2	TRBD2	once	CASSLRASGSLSTGELFF	TGTGCCAGCAGCTTAAGGGCTAGCGGGAGTTTAAGCACCGGGGAGCTGTTTTTT
TRBV19	TRBJ1-3	TRBD1	NA	CASSRQGAGNTIYF	TGTGCCAGTAGTCGACAGGGTGCTGGAAACACCATATATTTT
TRBV5-1	TRBJ1-1	NA	NA	CASSLDAGDPEAFF	TGCGCCAGCAGCTTGGATGCAGGGGACCCTGAAGCTTTCTTT
TRBV10-1	TRBJ2-7	TRBD2	NA	CATGGLAGAYEQYF	TGCGCCACCGGGGGACTAGCGGGAGCCTACGAGCAGTACTTC
TRBV7-9	TRBJ2-4	NA	NA	CASSAADIQYF	TGTGCCAGCAGCGCAGCGGACATTCAGTACTTC
TRBV27	TRBJ2-1	TRBD2	NA	CASSSTGGDEQFF	TGTGCCAGCAGTTCAACGGGAGGGGATGAGCAGTTCTTC
TRBV7-3	TRBJ2-1	NA	NA	CASSLHPTGSSYNEQFF	TGTGCCAGCAGCCTTCACCCGACGGGTAGCTCCTACAATGAGCAGTTCTTC
TRBV7-3	TRBJ1-1	NA	NA	CASSPGRGNTEAFF	TGTGCCAGCAGCCCCGGGAGGGGTAACACTGAGGCTTTCTTT
TRBV7-8	TRBJ1-2	NA	once	CASSFGDYGYTF	TGTGCCAGCAGCTTCGGGGACTATGGCTACACCTTC
TRBV19	TRBJ2-2	NA	NA	CASSISGELFF	TGTGCCAGTAGTATTAGTGGGGAGCTGTTTTTT
TRBV28	TRBJ1-1	TRBD1	NA	CASSLMTGGDYEAFF	TGTGCCAGCAGTTTAATGACAGGGGGGGACTATGAAGCTTTCTTT
TRBV19	TRBJ1-5	NA	NA	CASSIFQTMSNQPQHF	TGTGCCAGTAGTATTTTCCAGACTATGAGCAATCAGCCCCAGCATTTT
TRBV5-1	TRBJ2-7	NA	NA	CASSFRGGEQYF	TGCGCCAGCAGCTTTCGAGGAGGCGAGCAGTACTTC
TRBV5-6	TRBJ1-2	NA	NA	CASSLEAGSGYTF	TGTGCCAGCAGCTTGGAGGCAGGGTCCGGCTACACCTTC
TRBV9	TRBJ2-2	NA	NA	CASSVGAAGANTGELFF	TGTGCCAGCAGCGTAGGAGCGGCGGGTGCGAACACCGGGGAGCTGTTTTTT
TRBV6-6	TRBJ2-1	TRBD2	NA	CASSYSGGGEQFF	TGTGCCAGCAGTTACTCGGGCGGGGGTGAGCAGTTCTTC
TRBV19	TRBJ1-5	TRBD1	NA	CASSKGTGVNQPQHF	TGTGCCAGTAGTAAGGGGACAGGGGTTAATCAGCCCCAGCATTTT
TRBV9	TRBJ1-3	TRBD1	few	CASSTRTGLSGNTIYF	TGTGCCAGCAGCACAAGGACAGGACTCTCTGGAAACACCATATATTTT
TRBV7-9	TRBJ1-2	NA	NA	CASSRDRISNYGYTF	TGTGCCAGCAGCCGTGACAGGATCTCTAACTATGGCTACACCTTC
TRBV30	TRBJ1-1	NA	NA	CAWSVQANTEAFF	TGTGCCTGGAGTGTACAGGCGAACACTGAAGCTTTCTTT
TRBV11-2	TRBJ1-2	NA	NA	CASSLEGAGYTF	TGTGCCAGCAGCTTGGAGGGAGCTGGCTACACCTTC
TRBV5-1	TRBJ2-1	NA	NA	CASSFGGHSSYNEQFF	TGCGCCAGCAGCTTTGGAGGGCACAGCTCCTACAATGAGCAGTTCTTC
TRBV7-9	TRBJ2-5	NA	NA	CSSSLGDFSRETQYF	TGTTCCAGCAGCTTAGGGGACTTCTCTCGAGAGACCCAGTACTTC
TRBV6-5	TRBJ1-2	TRBD1	NA	CASSYSSPTGGYGYTF	TGTGCCAGCAGTTACTCCAGCCCGACAGGGGGATATGGCTACACCTTC
TRBV19	TRBJ1-4	TRBD1	NA	CASLGFNERTGEKLFF	TGTGCCAGCTTAGGATTCAATGAACGGACAGGCGAAAAACTGTTTTTT
TRBV5-1	TRBJ2-3	TRBD2	NA	CASSLARAGGLTDTQYF	TGCGCCAGCAGCTTGGCTAGGGCGGGAGGGCTCACAGATACGCAGTATTTT
TRBV7-2	TRBJ1-4	NA	NA	CASSLASGTNEKLFF	TGTGCCAGCAGCTTAGCGTCGGGTACTAATGAAAAACTGTTTTTT
TRBV5-4	TRBJ1-2	NA	NA	CASSAQKQGVEGYTF	TGTGCCAGCAGCGCACAAAAACAGGGTGTAGAGGGCTACACCTTC
TRBV6-6	TRBJ1-1	NA	few	CASRGGVNTEAFF	TGTGCCAGCAGGGGAGGAGTGAACACTGAAGCTTTCTTT
TRBV7-7	TRBJ2-1	TRBD2	NA	CASSLSGRSGSEQFF	TGTGCCAGCAGCCTTAGCGGGAGATCTGGTAGTGAGCAGTTCTTC
TRBV15	TRBJ2-1	NA	NA	CATSRITEVDEQFF	TGTGCCACCAGCAGGATAACAGAAGTTGATGAGCAGTTCTTC
TRBV27	TRBJ1-1	TRBD1	NA	CASSWTGSRATEAFF	TGTGCCAGCAGTTGGACAGGGTCTCGCGCCACTGAAGCTTTCTTT
TRBV6-5	TRBJ1-1	NA	NA	CASSRRGNTEAFF	TGTGCCAGCAGTCGCAGGGGGAACACTGAAGCTTTCTTT
TRBV7-9	TRBJ1-1	TRBD1	NA	CASSTKTGGGTEAFF	TGTGCCAGCAGCACCAAGACAGGGGGAGGCACTGAAGCTTTCTTT
TRBV9	TRBJ2-1	TRBD2	few	CASSAREGSYNEQFF	TGTGCCAGCAGCGCTCGGGAGGGCTCCTACAATGAGCAGTTCTTC
TRBV5-1	TRBJ2-7	TRBD2	NA	CASSEPGLAPYEQYF	TGCGCCAGCAGCGAGCCGGGACTAGCGCCTTACGAGCAGTACTTC
TRBV4-2	TRBJ2-3	TRBD2	NA	CASSQRTSGSTDTQYF	TGTGCCAGCAGCCAACGGACTAGCGGGAGTACAGATACGCAGTATTTT
TRBV13	TRBJ2-5	NA	NA	CASSLGLPRQETQYF	TGTGCCAGCAGCTTAGGACTACCCCGGCAAGAGACCCAGTACTTC
TRBV10-2	TRBJ2-2	TRBD2	few	CASSERAGANTGELFF	TGCGCCAGCAGTGAGAGGGCGGGGGCGAACACCGGGGAGCTGTTTTTT
TRBV10-3	TRBJ1-6	NA	NA	CAISGQTDSPLHF	TGTGCCATCAGTGGACAGACGGATTCACCCCTCCACTTT
TRBV5-1	TRBJ1-4	NA	NA	CASSTGSTNEKLFF	TGCGCCAGCAGTACAGGCTCAACTAATGAAAAACTGTTTTTT
TRBV18	TRBJ2-1	TRBD2	NA	CASSPRTQREGNYNEQFF	TGTGCCAGCTCACCACGTACTCAGCGGGAGGGAAACTACAATGAGCAGTTCTTC
TRBV2	TRBJ2-2	TRBD2	NA	CASTAGLAFSGELFF	TGTGCCAGCACAGCGGGACTAGCGTTTTCCGGGGAGCTGTTTTTT
TRBV5-6	TRBJ2-7	NA	NA	CASSLSSLPYEQYF	TGTGCCAGCAGCTTGAGTAGTTTACCCTACGAGCAGTACTTC
TRBV27	TRBJ2-7	NA	NA	CASSGGVSYEQYF	TGTGCCAGCAGTGGAGGGGTATCCTACGAGCAGTACTTC
TRBV27	TRBJ2-7	TRBD1	NA	CASRGTVLYEQYF	TGTGCCAGCAGGGGGACAGTCCTCTACGAGCAGTACTTC
TRBV5-1	TRBJ2-7	TRBD2	NA	CASSTSGSTYEQYF	TGCGCCAGCAGTACTAGCGGGAGTACCTACGAGCAGTACTTC
TRBV28	TRBJ1-5	NA	NA	CASSLRGGGGQPQHF	TGTGCCAGCAGCCTGCGCGGGGGAGGAGGTCAGCCCCAGCATTTT
TRBV19	TRBJ2-1	NA	once	CASSIDPGGWSNEQFF	TGTGCCAGTAGTATAGATCCGGGGGGCTGGAGCAATGAGCAGTTCTTC
TRBV2	TRBJ2-7	NA	few	CASSEQGYEQYF	TGTGCCAGCAGTGAACAGGGCTACGAGCAGTACTTC
TRBV29-1	TRBJ2-7	NA	few	CSVEEAGYYEQYF	TGCAGCGTTGAAGAGGCGGGATACTACGAGCAGTACTTC
TRBV29-1	TRBJ2-7	TRBD2	once	CSAKRGAGGPVEQYF	TGCAGCGCCAAAAGGGGGGCGGGAGGGCCGGTAGAGCAGTACTTC
TRBV5-1	TRBJ2-1	TRBD1	NA	CASSTKQGAAYNEQFF	TGCGCCAGCAGCACAAAACAGGGGGCAGCCTACAATGAGCAGTTCTTC